The 5 T cell receptor beta chains listed next were all sequenced from one sample in a study of T cell responses to AZD1222 COVID-19 vaccine. Measured with immunoSEQ multiplex PCR; TCRdb has only the in-frame clones, and not every one. The sample holds about 120,000 clones, 92% seen once. Sequencing was performed on peripheral blood, taken on day 0 of AZD1222 vaccination. The receptors were gathered from an adult in good health.

The rearrangement joins TRBV7-8 to TRBJ2-6; no clear D. The CDR3 spans 13 residues. CDR1 is SGHVS, CDR2 FQNEAQ, per germline. Trimming took 11 bases from V and 1 from J, leaving 9 bases between them. CDR3 nucleotide sequence: TGTGCCCCCCGGGTTTCTGGGGCCAACGTCCTGACTTTC. Encoded protein: CAPRVSGANVLTF.

The chain is built from TRBV10-3 and TRBJ1-4; D remains unclear. This CDR3 has 13 amino acids. V was cut by 9 bases and J by 8 bases, with 16 bases left in between. Germline V gene sequence: CDR1 ENHRY, CDR2 SYGVKD. As DNA, the CDR3 is TGTGCCATACGTGGGGAGGGTGGAGAAAAACTGTTTTTT. The encoded protein is CAIRGEGGEKLFF.

The count of this clone is one. This chain links TRBV5-1 with TRBJ2-7; TRBD2 matches at 9 bases. From germline, CDR1 is SGHRS and CDR2 YFSETQ. Trimming cost V 1 base and J 4 bases; bases outside gene matches: 9. The CDR3 has 16 residues. The CDR3 loop reads CASSLTSGTSPYEQYF. The DNA of the CDR3 is TGCGCCAGCAGCTTGACTTCCGGGACTAGCCCGTACGAGCAGTACTTC.

CDR3 region: CASRGGLLNTEAFF. The DNA of the CDR3 is TGTGCCAGCAGGGGGGGGTTACTCAACACTGAAGCTTTCTTT. This chain joins TRBV2 and TRBJ1-1; tentative D call: TRBD1 (5 bases). The germline CDR1 and CDR2 sequences are SNHLY and FYNNEI. This CDR3 contains 14 residues. Deletions cut 6 bases from V and 2 bases from J, with 13 bases between.

The V and J genes are TRBV27 and TRBJ1-1, with D uncertain. Germline V lookup: CDR1 MNHEY, CDR2 SMNVEV (reference sequence). With 0 bases removed from V and 4 bases from J, the gap between germline ends came to 12 bases. There are 15 residues in the CDR3. The CDR3 protein is CASSLSAGSATEAFF. CDR3 coding DNA: TGTGCCAGCAGTTTATCGGCTGGGTCCGCCACTGAAGCTTTCTTT.